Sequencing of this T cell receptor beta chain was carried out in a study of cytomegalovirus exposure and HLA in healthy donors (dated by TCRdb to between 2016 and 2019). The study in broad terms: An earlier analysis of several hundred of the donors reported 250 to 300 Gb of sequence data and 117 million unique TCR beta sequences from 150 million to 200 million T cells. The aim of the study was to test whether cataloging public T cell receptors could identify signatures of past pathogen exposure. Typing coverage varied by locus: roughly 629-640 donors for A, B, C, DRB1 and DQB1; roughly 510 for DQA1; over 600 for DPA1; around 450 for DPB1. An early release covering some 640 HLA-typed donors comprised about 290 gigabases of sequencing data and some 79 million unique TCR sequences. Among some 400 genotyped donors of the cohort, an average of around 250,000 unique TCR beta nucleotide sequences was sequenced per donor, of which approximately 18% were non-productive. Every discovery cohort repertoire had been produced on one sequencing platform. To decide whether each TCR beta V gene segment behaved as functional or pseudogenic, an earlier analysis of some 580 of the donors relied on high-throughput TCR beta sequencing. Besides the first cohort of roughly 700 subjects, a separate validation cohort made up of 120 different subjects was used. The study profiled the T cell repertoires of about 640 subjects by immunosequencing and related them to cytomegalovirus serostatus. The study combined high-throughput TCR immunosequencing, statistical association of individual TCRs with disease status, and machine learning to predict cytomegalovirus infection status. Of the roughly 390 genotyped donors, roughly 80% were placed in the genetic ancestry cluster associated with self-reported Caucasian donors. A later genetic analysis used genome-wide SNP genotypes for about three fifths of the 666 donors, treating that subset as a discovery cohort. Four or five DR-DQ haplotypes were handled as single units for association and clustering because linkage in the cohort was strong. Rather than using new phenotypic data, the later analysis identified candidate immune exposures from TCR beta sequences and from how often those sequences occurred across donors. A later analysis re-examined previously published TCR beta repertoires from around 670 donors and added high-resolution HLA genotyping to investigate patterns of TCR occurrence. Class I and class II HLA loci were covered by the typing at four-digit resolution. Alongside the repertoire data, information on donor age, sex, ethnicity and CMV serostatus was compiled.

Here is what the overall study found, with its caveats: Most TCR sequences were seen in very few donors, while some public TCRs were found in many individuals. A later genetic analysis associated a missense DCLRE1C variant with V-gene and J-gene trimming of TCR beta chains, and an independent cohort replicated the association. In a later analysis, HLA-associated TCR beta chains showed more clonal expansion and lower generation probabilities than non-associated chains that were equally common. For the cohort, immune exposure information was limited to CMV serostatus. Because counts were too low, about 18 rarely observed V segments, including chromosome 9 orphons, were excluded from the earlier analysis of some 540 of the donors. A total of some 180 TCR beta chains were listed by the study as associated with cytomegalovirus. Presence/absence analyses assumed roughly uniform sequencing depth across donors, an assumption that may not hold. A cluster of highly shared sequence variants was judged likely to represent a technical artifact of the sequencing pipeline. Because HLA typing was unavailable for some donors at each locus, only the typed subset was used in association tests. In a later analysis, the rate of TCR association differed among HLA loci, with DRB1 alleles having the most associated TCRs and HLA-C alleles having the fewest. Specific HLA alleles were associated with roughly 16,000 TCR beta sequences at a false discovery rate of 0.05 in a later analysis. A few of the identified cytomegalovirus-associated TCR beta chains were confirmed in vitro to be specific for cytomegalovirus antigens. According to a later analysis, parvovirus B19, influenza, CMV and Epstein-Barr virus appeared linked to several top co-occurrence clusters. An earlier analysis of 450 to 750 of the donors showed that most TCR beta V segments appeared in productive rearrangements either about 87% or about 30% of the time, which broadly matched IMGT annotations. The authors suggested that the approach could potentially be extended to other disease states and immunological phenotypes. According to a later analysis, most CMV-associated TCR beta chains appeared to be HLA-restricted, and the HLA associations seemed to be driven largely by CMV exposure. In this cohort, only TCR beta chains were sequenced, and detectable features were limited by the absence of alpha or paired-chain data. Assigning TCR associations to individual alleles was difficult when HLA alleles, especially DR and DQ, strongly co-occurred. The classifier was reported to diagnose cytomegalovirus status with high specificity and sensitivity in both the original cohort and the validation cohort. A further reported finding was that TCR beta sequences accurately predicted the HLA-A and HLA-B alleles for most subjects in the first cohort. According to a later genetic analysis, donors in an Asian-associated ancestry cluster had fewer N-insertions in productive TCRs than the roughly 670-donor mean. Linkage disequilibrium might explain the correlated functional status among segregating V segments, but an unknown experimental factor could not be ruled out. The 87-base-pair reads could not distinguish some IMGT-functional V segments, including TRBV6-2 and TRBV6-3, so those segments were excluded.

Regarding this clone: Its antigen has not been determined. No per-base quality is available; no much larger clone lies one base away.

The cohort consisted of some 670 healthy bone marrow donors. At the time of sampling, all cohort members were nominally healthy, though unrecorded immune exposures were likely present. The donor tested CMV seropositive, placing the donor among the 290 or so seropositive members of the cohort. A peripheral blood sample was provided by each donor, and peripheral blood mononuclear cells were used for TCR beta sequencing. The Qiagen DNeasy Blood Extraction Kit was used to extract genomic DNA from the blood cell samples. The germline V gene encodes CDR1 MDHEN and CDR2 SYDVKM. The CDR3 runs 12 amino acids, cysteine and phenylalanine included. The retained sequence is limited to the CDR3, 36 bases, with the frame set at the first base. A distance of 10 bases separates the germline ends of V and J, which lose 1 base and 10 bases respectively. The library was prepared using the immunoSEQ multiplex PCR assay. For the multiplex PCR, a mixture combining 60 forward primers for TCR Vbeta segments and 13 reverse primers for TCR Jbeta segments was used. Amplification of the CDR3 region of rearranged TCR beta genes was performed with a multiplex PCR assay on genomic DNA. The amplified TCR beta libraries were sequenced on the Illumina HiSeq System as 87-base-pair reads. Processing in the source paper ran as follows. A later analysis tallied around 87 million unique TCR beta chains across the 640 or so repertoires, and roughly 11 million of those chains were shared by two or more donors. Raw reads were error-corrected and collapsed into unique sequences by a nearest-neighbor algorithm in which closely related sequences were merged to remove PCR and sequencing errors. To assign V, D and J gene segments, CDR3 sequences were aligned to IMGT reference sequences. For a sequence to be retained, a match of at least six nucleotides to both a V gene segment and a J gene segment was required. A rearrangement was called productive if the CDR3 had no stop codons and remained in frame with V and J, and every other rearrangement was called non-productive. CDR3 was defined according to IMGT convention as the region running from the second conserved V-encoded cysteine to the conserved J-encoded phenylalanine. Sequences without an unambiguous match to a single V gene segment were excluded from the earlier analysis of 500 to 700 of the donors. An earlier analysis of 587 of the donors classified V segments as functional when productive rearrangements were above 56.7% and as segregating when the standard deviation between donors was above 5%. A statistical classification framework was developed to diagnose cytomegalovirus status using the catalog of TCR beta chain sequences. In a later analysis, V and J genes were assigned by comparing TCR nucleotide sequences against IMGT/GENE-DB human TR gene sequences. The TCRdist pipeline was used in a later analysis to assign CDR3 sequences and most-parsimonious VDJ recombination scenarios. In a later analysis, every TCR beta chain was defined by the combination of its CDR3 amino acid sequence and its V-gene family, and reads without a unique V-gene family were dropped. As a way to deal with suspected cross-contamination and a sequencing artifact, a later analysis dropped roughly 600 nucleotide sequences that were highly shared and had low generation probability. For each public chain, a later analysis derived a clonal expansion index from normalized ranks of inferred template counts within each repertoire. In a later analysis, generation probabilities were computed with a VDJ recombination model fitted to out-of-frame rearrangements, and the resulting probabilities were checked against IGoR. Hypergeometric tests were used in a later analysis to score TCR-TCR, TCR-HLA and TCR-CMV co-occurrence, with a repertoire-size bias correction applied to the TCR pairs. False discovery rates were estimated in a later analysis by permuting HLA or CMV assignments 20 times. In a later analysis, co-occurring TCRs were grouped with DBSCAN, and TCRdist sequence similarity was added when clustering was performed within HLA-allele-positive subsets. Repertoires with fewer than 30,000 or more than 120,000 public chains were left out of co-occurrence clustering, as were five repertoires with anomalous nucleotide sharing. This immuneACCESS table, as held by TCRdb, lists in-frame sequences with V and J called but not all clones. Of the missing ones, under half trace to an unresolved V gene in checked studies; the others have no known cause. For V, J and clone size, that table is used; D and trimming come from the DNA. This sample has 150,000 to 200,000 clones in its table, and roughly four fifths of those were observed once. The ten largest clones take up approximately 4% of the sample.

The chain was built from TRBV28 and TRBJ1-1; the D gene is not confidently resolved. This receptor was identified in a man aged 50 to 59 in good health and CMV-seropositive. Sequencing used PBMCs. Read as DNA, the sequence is TGTGCCAGCAGTTTATACAGTAAAGGAGCTTTCTTT. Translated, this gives CASSLYSKGAFF. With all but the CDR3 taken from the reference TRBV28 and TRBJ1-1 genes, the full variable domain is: DVKVTQSSRYLVKRTGEKVFLECVQDMDHENMFWYRQDPGLGLRLIYFSYDVKMKEKGDIPEGYSVSREKKERFSLILESASTNQTSMYLCASSLYSKGAFFGQGTRLTVV.